These 15 T cell receptor beta chains originate from one sample sequenced in a study of blood T cell repertoires in COVID-19. Method: immunoSEQ multiplex PCR; TCRdb's copy keeps in-frame clones and lacks some. The sample records hundreds of thousands of clones, roughly 91% being singletons. Sequenced sample: PBMCs or T cells enriched from blood (not recorded which). All receptors derive from a woman aged 55-70 years in a cohort exposed to, infected with or recovered from COVID-19 (not recorded which).

J is TRBJ2-2 and V is TRBV7-3; possible D gene TRBD1, 6 bases. Trimming shortened V by 4 bases and J by 1 base, and 13 bases separated the two germline ends. The CDR3 loop spans 16 amino acids. Germline-derived CDR1 and CDR2 are SGHTA and FQGTGA. CDR3 coding DNA: TGTGCCAGCAGCTCTAAGGTGGGACAGAACACCGGGGAGCTGTTTTTT. It specifies CASSSKVGQNTGELFF.

The chain recombines TRBV5-4 with TRBJ2-2, with D possibly matching TRBD1 (5 bases). Trimming cost V 5 bases and J 1 base, with 12 bases left between them. Germline values: CDR1 SGHNT, CDR2 YYREEE (reference sequence). The CDR3 totals 15 residues. The CDR3 coding sequence is TGTGCCAGCAGTTTCGAAAGGGGGAACACCGGGGAGCTGTTTTTT. Protein sequence: CASSFERGNTGELFF.

This chain links TRBV23-1 with TRBJ2-3; TRBD1 matches 12 bases. TRBV23-1 is reported as an ORF; its role is uncertain. Unmatched junction bases numbered 8, after V lost 6 bases and J lost 4 bases. This CDR3 has 16 amino acids. For the CDR3, the DNA is TGCGCCAGCAGACCTTCCGGGACAGGGGGCCCAGATACGCAGTATTTT. Amino acids: CASRPSGTGGPDTQYF.

The chain recombines TRBV10-1 with TRBJ2-3; D may be TRBD2 (5 bases). From germline, CDR1 is WNHNN and CDR2 SYGVQD (reference sequence). This CDR3 region has 16 residues. Trimming cost V 5 bases and J 6 bases, with 21 bases left between them. CDR3 nucleotide sequence: TGCGCCAGCAGTAAGGTTCTAGCAGAAACCTGGGATACGCAGTATTTT. Protein: CASSKVLAETWDTQYF.

The rearrangement joins TRBV12-1 to TRBJ2-1; the D segment call TRBD2 is taken from the table without a DNA check. TRBV12-1 is a pseudogene locus. The CDR3 consists of 14 residues. The CDR3 DNA reads TGTGCCAGCAGCCGTTGTCTGCGGAACAATGAGCAGTTCTTC. The encoded protein is CASSRCLRNNEQFF.

This clone has only a few counts. The rearrangement joins TRBV27 to TRBJ1-1, with a weak D call TRBD1 (6 bases). The CDR3 spans 13 residues. Germline V lookup: CDR1 MNHEY, CDR2 SMNVEV (reference sequence). Trimming left V 8 bases short and J 1 base short, with 11 bases between. CDR3 sequence reads: CASLGQPNTEAFF. CDR3 coding DNA: TGTGCCAGCCTGGGACAACCGAACACTGAAGCTTTCTTT.

The rearrangement links TRBV19 to TRBJ1-2; 11 bases line up with TRBD1. Germline values: CDR1 LNHDA, CDR2 SQIVND (reference sequence). The V and J ends lost 9 bases and 4 bases, in that order; junction bases with no gene match: 7. This CDR3 contains 14 residues. The CDR3 is CASRDRGATYGYTF. CDR3 coding DNA: TGTGCCAGCCGGGACAGGGGGGCGACCTATGGCTACACCTTC.

In DNA, the CDR3 is TGTGCCAGCAGCCAGTCCGGGACAACGGCTCCTGGGGCCAACGTCCTGACTTTC. It encodes CASSQSGTTAPGANVLTF. J is TRBJ2-6 and V is TRBV5-8; D may be TRBD1 (6 bases). The CDR3 runs to 18 residues. CDR1 is SGHTS, CDR2 YDEGEE, per germline. Between the trimmed V and J ends, which lost 4 bases and 2 bases, there was a span of 19 bases.

This chain links TRBV4-2 with TRBJ1-5; D possibly corresponds to TRBD1 (6 bases). V dropped 4 bases and J dropped 7 bases, with 17 bases sitting between them. There are 15 residues in the CDR3. Germline V CDR1 and CDR2: LGHNA, YNFKEQ. As DNA, the CDR3 is TGTGCCAGCAGCCCCTACCGGGGGGCCGAACAGCCCCAGCATTTT. It specifies CASSPYRGAEQPQHF.

This clone was counted a few times. The J gene is TRBJ2-7, the V gene TRBV28, with D perhaps TRBD1 (5 bases). CDR1 and CDR2 (germline): MDHEN, SYDVKM. This CDR3 is built from 17 residues. With 4 bases removed from V and 3 bases from J, the gap between germline ends came to 22 bases. The CDR3 bases are TGTGCCAGCAGTTCCGGAGCCCGAGGCCAGGGCTTCTACGAGCAGTACTTC. Its translation: CASSSGARGQGFYEQYF.

The chain has TRBV3-1 (or the pseudogene TRBV3-2) and TRBJ1-5; D is possibly TRBD1 (6 bases). CDR1 LGHDT and CDR2 YNNKEL come from the germline V gene (reference sequence). Trimming shortened V by 2 bases and J by 3 bases, and 8 bases separated the two germline ends. The CDR3 extends over 14 amino acids. Here the CDR3 reads CASSQTGYNQPQHF. The CDR3 nucleotides read TGTGCCAGCAGCCAAACAGGGTACAATCAGCCCCAGCATTTT.

The chain carries TRBV18 and TRBJ1-5; a weak D match, TRBD1 (6 bases). The germline V gene has CDR1 KGHSH and CDR2 LQKENI. V dropped 4 bases and J dropped 1 base, with 8 bases sitting between them. The CDR3 is 14 amino acids. The CDR3 DNA follows: TGTGCCAGCTCACGACAGGCAAGCAATCAGCCCCAGCATTTT. Residues: CASSRQASNQPQHF.

This chain joins TRBV6-1 and TRBJ2-1; 9 bases agree with TRBD2. The trim removed 4 bases at V and 0 bases at J, leaving 13 bases unmatched. Germline CDR1 and CDR2: MNHNS and SASEGT. The CDR3 sequence is 19 residues long. CDR3 nucleotide sequence: TGTGCCAGCAGTGGAACTAGCGGGTCTGGGAGTGGCTCCTACAATGAGCAGTTCTTC. Translating gives CASSGTSGSGSGSYNEQFF.

The chain links TRBV7-3 to TRBJ1-1; no firm D call. Germline loops: CDR1 SGHTA, CDR2 FQGTGA. Trimming cost V 1 base and J 1 base, with 4 bases left between them. CDR3 size: 13 residues. CDR3 in amino acids: CASSLMANTEAFF. The DNA of the CDR3 is TGTGCCAGCAGCTTAATGGCGAACACTGAAGCTTTCTTT.

The V call is TRBV19, the J call TRBJ2-7, with 12 bases that match TRBD2. V shed 1 base and J 0 bases; nucleotides not matched to a gene: 4. Looked up from germline, CDR1 is LNHDA and CDR2 is SQIVND (reference sequence). This CDR3 is 17 amino acids long. The CDR3 sequence is CASSIAQTSGSSYEQYF. The CDR3 coding sequence is TGTGCCAGTAGTATAGCCCAGACTAGCGGGAGCTCCTACGAGCAGTACTTC.